These T cell receptor beta chains were read from a single sample in a study of T cells in Graves' hyperthyroidism and ophthalmopathy. TCRdb processed the multiplex PCR reads anew with MiXCR; each CDR3 protein has one entry. The table has fewer than 850,000 distinct CDR3 sequences, approximately 15% seen once. Source material: blood. These TCRs come from a man aged 50-59 years with Graves' hyperthyroidism. CDR3s include the opening cysteine and the closing phenylalanine or tryptophan. The D gene is left open where the match is weak. A clone size is listed for some rows: how often the clone was seen (once, few, many), or a class if it is expanded.

V,J,length,D,size,DNA,CDR3
TRBV28,TRBJ2-3,13,TRBD2,-,TGTGCCAGCATCGGGACTAGCCGGGATACGCAGTATTTT,CASIGTSRDTQYF
TRBV12-3/TRBV12-4,TRBJ1-4,17,-,few,TGTGCCAGCAGTTGGGGGGCAAGCGGATGGGTTAATGAAAAACTGTTTTTT,CASSWGASGWVNEKLFF
TRBV29-1,TRBJ1-2,13,-,-,TGCAGCGTAAATTCACAGGAATCCTATGGCTACACCTTC,CSVNSQESYGYTF
TRBV28,TRBJ1-2,14,-,many,TGTGCCAGCAGTTTAGCTACAGAGTACTATGGCTACACCTTC,CASSLATEYYGYTF
TRBV6-1,TRBJ1-2,16,-,many,TGTGCCAGCAGTTTCCAATACGGACAGCTGAACTATGGCTACACCTTC,CASSFQYGQLNYGYTF
TRBV30,TRBJ2-2,23,TRBD1,few,TGTGCCTGGAGTGTTGGACTCTGGACAGGGCAACAGCGAGGTCTTCAGAACACCGGGGAGCTGTTTTTT,CAWSVGLWTGQQRGLQNTGELFF
TRBV10-3,TRBJ1-1,16,TRBD1,few,TGTGCCATCAGTGACCAGCCAGACAGGGGGCTCACTGAAGCTTTCTTT,CAISDQPDRGLTEAFF
TRBV28,TRBJ2-7,14,-,few,TGTGCCAGCTCCACGGGCGGGAACCCCTACGAGCAGTACTTC,CASSTGGNPYEQYF
TRBV9,TRBJ2-1,14,TRBD1,-,TGTGCCAGCAGCGTATGGACAGGGAACAATGAGCAGTTCTTC,CASSVWTGNNEQFF
TRBV28,TRBJ2-7,15,TRBD2,many,TGTGCCAGCAGCTCTCCCCGGGAGGGGGTCTACGAGCAGTACTTC,CASSSPREGVYEQYF
TRBV5-1,TRBJ2-5,14,TRBD2,-,TGCGCCAGCAGTGGCGGGAGGGAGGAGGAGACCCAGTACTTC,CASSGGREEETQYF
TRBV6-1,TRBJ2-4,14,-,few,TGTGCCAGCAGTGAACGATCGTGGGAAAACATTCAGTACTTC,CASSERSWENIQYF
TRBV11-2,TRBJ1-1,13,TRBD1,many,TGTGCCAGCAGCTTTAGGGGGCTCGCTGAAGCTTTCTTT,CASSFRGLAEAFF
TRBV3-1,TRBJ2-7,17,TRBD2,few,TGTGCCAGCAGCCAAGGGACTAGCGGGAAGGGGTCCTACGAGCAGTACTTC,CASSQGTSGKGSYEQYF
TRBV6-1,TRBJ1-5,15,-,-,TGTGCCAGCACCAGACAGGAGGCGGGCAATCAGCCCCAGCATTTT,CASTRQEAGNQPQHF
TRBV6-1,TRBJ2-2,14,-,few,TGTGCCAGCAGCTGGGACACTAACACCGGGGAGCTGTTTTTT,CASSWDTNTGELFF
TRBV2,TRBJ2-7,18,-,few,TGTGCCAGCACCCCAAGGGCACACCTGGCCCCAAGCTCCTACGAGCAGTACTTC,CASTPRAHLAPSSYEQYF
TRBV9,TRBJ1-6,13,-,many,TGTGCCAGCAGCGTAGACACTCCTTCACCCCTCCACTTT,CASSVDTPSPLHF
TRBV3-1,TRBJ2-7,15,-,few,TGTGCCAGCAGCCCCACCCGGGGGGCTATTCTCGAGCAGTACTTC,CASSPTRGAILEQYF
TRBV28,TRBJ2-7,17,TRBD2,-,TGTGCCAGCAGTTCCCTCCTCCGCGGACTAGCGAACAACGAGCAGTACTTC,CASSSLLRGLANNEQYF
TRBV9,TRBJ1-3,14,-,few,TGTGCCAGCAGCGATGGGTTCTCTGGAAACACCATATATTTT,CASSDGFSGNTIYF
TRBV7-2,TRBJ2-1,14,-,many,TGTGCAACCCGGAGGGGGAGCTCCTACAATGAGCAGTTCTTC,CATRRGSSYNEQFF
TRBV12-3/TRBV12-4,TRBJ1-5,14,-,-,TGTACCAGCAGTTTAGGGGTGAGCAATCAGCCCCAGCATTTT,CTSSLGVSNQPQHF
TRBV20-1,TRBJ2-7,14,TRBD1,many,TGCAGTGCTAGACCGGGACAGATCTCCTACGAGCAGTACTTC,CSARPGQISYEQYF
TRBV6-5,TRBJ1-5,16,-,-,TGTGCCAGTAGTTACGGGGCAGCAAATAGCAATCAGCCCCAGCATTTT,CASSYGAANSNQPQHF
TRBV24-1,TRBJ2-2,18,TRBD1,-,TGTGCCACCAGTGACTATGGGACAGGGGGCGCGAACACCGGGGAGCTGTTTTTT,CATSDYGTGGANTGELFF
TRBV19,TRBJ1-1,14,-,few,TGTGCCAGTAGTGGACTCAGGGGGAACACTGAAGCTTTCTTT,CASSGLRGNTEAFF
TRBV24-1,TRBJ2-4,15,TRBD2,-,TGTGCCAACAGACTAGCGGGAGGGCCTAGGGACATTCAGTACTTC,CANRLAGGPRDIQYF
TRBV30,TRBJ1-3,16,-,few,TGTGCCTGGAGTGTATCAGGGGCAAACACTGGAAACACCATATATTTT,CAWSVSGANTGNTIYF
TRBV6-1,TRBJ1-6,13,-,many,TGTGCCAGCAGTCTTCTGGGCAATTCACCCCTCCACTTT,CASSLLGNSPLHF
TRBV30,TRBJ1-6,16,-,few,TGTGCCTGGAACTCACCCCTCAGGACTAAGAGGGCACCCCTCCACTTT,CAWNSPLRTKRAPLHF
TRBV10-3,TRBJ2-1,14,TRBD2,many,TGTGCCATCAGTAAGCGGGAGGCCTACAATGAGCAGTTCTTC,CAISKREAYNEQFF
TRBV30,TRBJ2-7,15,TRBD2,-,TGTGCCTGGAGCATCCACCGGACTAGCGGCTACGAGCAGTACTTC,CAWSIHRTSGYEQYF
TRBV19,TRBJ2-1,16,-,-,TGTGCCAGCCGATTTTCCAGAGGTAGTTCCTACAATGAGCAGTTCTTC,CASRFSRGSSYNEQFF
TRBV12-3/TRBV12-4,TRBJ1-2,15,-,-,TGTGCCAGCAGTACCAAATTCAGGGATGTCTATGGCTACACCTTC,CASSTKFRDVYGYTF
TRBV28,TRBJ1-4,15,TRBD1,few,TGTGCCAGCACCTGGGGACAGTTTCGGAATGAAAAACTGTTTTTT,CASTWGQFRNEKLFF
TRBV18,TRBJ2-3,16,-,many,TGTGCCAGCTCACCACCTAGCCTCAAGCGCACAGATACGCAGTATTTT,CASSPPSLKRTDTQYF
TRBV25-1,TRBJ2-2,21,TRBD2,-,TGTGCCAGCAGTCCAACGACAGGGCGCGTGACTAGCGGAGATAACACCGGGGAGCTGTTTTTT,CASSPTTGRVTSGDNTGELFF
TRBV4-3,TRBJ2-3,15,-,-,TGCGCCAGCAGCCAAGGCAGAGGCGTTTTTGATACGCAGTATTTT,CASSQGRGVFDTQYF
TRBV7-9,TRBJ2-5,15,-,few,TGTGCCAGCAGCAAGTACTCAGGGGCGCGGGAGACCCAGTACTTC,CASSKYSGARETQYF
TRBV19,TRBJ2-1,16,TRBD2,many,TGTGCCAGTAGTCGACTAGCGGGCCAGCCCTACAATGAGCAGTTCTTC,CASSRLAGQPYNEQFF
TRBV7-2,TRBJ2-5,15,-,-,TGTGCCAGCAGCTTTTTTCCAGGGGCCGGGGAGACCCAGTACTTC,CASSFFPGAGETQYF
TRBV28,TRBJ2-6,18,TRBD2,many,TGTGCCAGCAGTTCCACGACTAGCGGGAGACCTGGGGCCAACGTCCTGACTTTC,CASSSTTSGRPGANVLTF
TRBV28,TRBJ1-5,15,-,-,TGTGCCAGCAGTTTATATTCCCATAGCAATCAGCCCCAGCATTTT,CASSLYSHSNQPQHF
TRBV10-3,TRBJ1-3,14,-,many,TGTGCCATCAGTGAGACAGCATCTGGAAACACCATATATTTT,CAISETASGNTIYF
TRBV28,TRBJ2-7,17,-,many,TGTGCCAGCATACCAACCCCCGGGGGGCTCCTTTCCTACGAGCAGTACTTC,CASIPTPGGLLSYEQYF
TRBV29-1,TRBJ1-6,17,-,-,TGCAGCGTTGAATACGGAAGCCGGAGCCCCTATAATTCACCCCTCCACTTT,CSVEYGSRSPYNSPLHF
TRBV7-6,TRBJ1-4,12,-,-,TGTGCCAGCAGCTTCTCGGGCGGCCGAATGTTTTTT,CASSFSGGRMFF
TRBV19,TRBJ2-2,14,-,many,TGTGCCAGTAGTATAGATACAGCCACCGGGGAGCTGTTTTTT,CASSIDTATGELFF
TRBV4-1,TRBJ2-3,18,-,-,TGCGCCAGCAGCCAAGGAGGAAGGGCTCGAAGGGGGGGAGATACGCAGTATTTT,CASSQGGRARRGGDTQYF
TRBV5-5,TRBJ2-7,14,-,few,TGTGCCAGCAGCTTGGAGCACGTTCTCTACGAGCAGTACTTC,CASSLEHVLYEQYF
TRBV7-3,TRBJ2-1,20,TRBD1,-,TGTGCCAGCAACTTCCCGGAGGCTCCCCGGACAGGGAGCTCCTACAATGAGCAGTTCTTC,CASNFPEAPRTGSSYNEQFF
TRBV2,TRBJ2-3,14,-,many,TGTGCCAGCAGAGATCAAGCCTATACAGATACGCAGTATTTT,CASRDQAYTDTQYF